These 18 T cell receptor beta chains were sequenced from one sample in a study of cytomegalovirus exposure and HLA in healthy donors. This PCR relied on a set of 60 Vbeta primers and 13 Jbeta primers. The table came from immunoSEQ multiplex PCR; TCRdb's copy has only in-frame clones and leaves some out. This sample has approximately 210,000 clones, with around 86% found just once. Sequenced input: PBMCs. Receptor source: a young woman in good health and CMV-seronegative.

Written as DNA, the CDR3 is TGTGCCTGGACGGTGGGCTATTCACCCCTCCACTTT. Translation gives CAWTVGYSPLHF. This chain uses TRBV30 with TRBJ1-6; D gene unclear. The CDR3 totals 12 residues. V was trimmed by 4 bases and J by 8 bases, leaving 9 bases between them. Germline V gene lookup returns CDR1 GTSNPN and CDR2 SVGIG (reference sequence).

This clone was recorded once. The gene calls are TRBV28 and TRBJ2-5; 9 positions agree with TRBD1. The assigned J gene may be wrong: the sequence end matches TRBJ2-7 better. This CDR3 has 13 amino acids. CDR1 is MDHEN, CDR2 SYDVKM, per germline. CDR3 region: CASRGTGSYEQYF. The CDR3 DNA reads TGTGCCAGCAGAGGGACAGGGAGCTACGAGCAGTACTTC.

This clone was observed a handful of times. The chain couples TRBV6-5 to TRBJ1-1, with TRBD1 as a possible D gene (5 bases). CDR1 is MNHEY and CDR2 is SVGAGI in the germline V gene. CDR3 length: 15 amino acids. V lost 2 bases, J lost 8 bases, and 18 bases lay in between. The CDR3 sequence: CASSYPGGGREEAFF. The DNA of the CDR3 is TGTGCCAGCAGTTACCCGGGGGGGGGTAGGGAGGAAGCTTTCTTT.

DNA of the CDR3: TGTGCCAGCAGCTTAGGACCAGGGGCGCCCGCCTACGAGCAGTACTTC. Residues: CASSLGPGAPAYEQYF. This sequence joins TRBV7-6 and TRBJ2-7; tentatively, D is TRBD1 (6 bases). This CDR3 region has 16 residues. The V end lost 1 base, the J end lost 2 bases, and 15 bases lay between the germline ends. From germline, CDR1 is SGHVS and CDR2 FNYEAQ.

This chain connects TRBV5-5 to TRBJ2-3; tentatively, D is TRBD1 (5 bases). Trimming stripped 1 base from V and 2 bases from J, with 11 bases between. The CDR3 totals 15 residues. Germline CDR1 reads SGHKS; CDR2 reads YYEKEE (reference sequence). CDR3 in amino acids: CASSLIWGVTDTQYF. The CDR3 DNA reads as TGTGCCAGCAGCTTGATTTGGGGCGTCACAGATACGCAGTATTTT.

The rearrangement joins TRBV14 to TRBJ2-5; TRBD1 matches at 9 bases. The closer fit of TRBJ2-7 to the DNA end suggests the J call may be wrong. The length of the CDR3 is 15 residues. The germline V gene has CDR1 SGHDN and CDR2 FVKESK. CDR3 DNA: TGTGCCAGCAGCCTCCCCGGGACAGGGCTCTACGAGCAGTACTTC. This codes for CASSLPGTGLYEQYF.

The rearrangement uses TRBV15 and TRBJ2-7, with 11 bases aligning to TRBD2. The ends lost 3 bases at V and 4 bases at J; junction bases unmatched: 11. Germline V gene sequence: CDR1 LNHNV, CDR2 YYDKDF (reference sequence). The CDR3 spans 17 residues. The CDR3 nucleotides are TGTGCCACCAGCAGGCCGCCACTAGCGGGAGTAGGGTACGAGCAGTACTTC. This translates into CATSRPPLAGVGYEQYF. The full variable domain, rest sourced from reference TRBV15 and TRBJ2-7, is DAMVIQNPRYQVTQFGKPVTLSCSQTLNHNVMYWYQQKSSQAPKLLFHYYDKDFNNEADTPDNFQSRRPNTSFCFLDIRSPGLGDTAMYLCATSRPPLAGVGYEQYFGPGTRLTVT.

The chain carries TRBV9 and TRBJ1-1; D ambiguous. V was pared by 0 bases and J by 5 bases, with 11 bases between. From germline, CDR1 is SGDLS and CDR2 YYNGEE. The CDR3 loop spans 14 amino acids. The DNA of the CDR3 is TGTGCCAGCAGCGTAGGAGGAACGCGGACTGAAGCTTTCTTT. Translating it yields CASSVGGTRTEAFF.

The chain has TRBV5-5 and TRBJ2-5, with D perhaps matching TRBD2 (6 bases). The CDR3 is made up of 12 amino acids. V lost 5 bases, J lost 4 bases, and 9 bases lay in between. Germline CDR1 SGHKS, CDR2 YYEKEE (reference sequence). The CDR3 bases are TGTGCCAGCAGGGAGGGAGGAGAGACCCAGTACTTC. Translation: CASREGGETQYF.

The chain recombines TRBV19 with TRBJ2-2; 8 nucleotides agree with TRBD2. The CDR3 extends over 15 amino acids. Germline CDR1 is LNHDA and CDR2 is SQIVND (reference sequence). The V segment lost 5 bases and the J segment 1 base; nucleotides outside the gene matches: 3. The CDR3 sequence: CASSPLAVNTGELFF. The CDR3 nucleotides read TGTGCCAGTAGTCCACTAGCGGTGAACACCGGGGAGCTGTTTTTT.

The chain links TRBV19 to TRBJ2-4; 10 bases agree with TRBD2. There are 16 residues in the CDR3. V gave up 5 bases and J gave up 6 bases; unmatched junction bases: 10. The germline CDR1 and CDR2 sequences are LNHDA and SQIVND (reference sequence). The CDR3 is CASSPVAGGPPNIQYF. The CDR3 region has the DNA TGTGCCAGTAGTCCCGTAGCGGGGGGCCCTCCAAACATTCAGTACTTC.

This sequence joins TRBV11-2 and TRBJ2-5; TRBD2 matches at 10 bases. Germline V gene data show CDR1 as SGHAT and CDR2 as FQNNGV. The CDR3 has 14 residues. V shed 5 bases and J 6 bases; nucleotides not matched to a gene: 6. The CDR3 here is CASSPGTSAKTQYF. The CDR3 DNA sequence: TGTGCCAGCAGCCCCGGGACTAGCGCAAAGACCCAGTACTTC.

The V call is TRBV11-2, the J call TRBJ2-5; no clear D gene. V lost 5 bases, J lost 0 bases, and 7 bases lay in between. Germline V lookup: CDR1 SGHAT, CDR2 FQNNGV. CDR3 length equals 13 residues. CDR3 nucleotides: TGTGCCAGCAGCCTCGCGTACCAAGAGACCCAGTACTTC. Translated: CASSLAYQETQYF.

The chain recombines TRBV7-9 with TRBJ2-3; 8 nucleotides line up with TRBD2. From germline, CDR1 is SEHNR and CDR2 FQNEAQ (reference sequence). The CDR3 is 16 amino acids. Trimming took 2 bases from V and 1 from J; bases not matched to a gene: 5. In nucleotides, the CDR3 is TGTGCCAGCAGCTTATCTCTGACTAGCGGCACAGATACGCAGTATTTT. This codes for CASSLSLTSGTDTQYF. The full variable domain, rest sourced from reference TRBV7-9 and TRBJ2-3, is DTGVSQNPRHKITKRGQNVTFRCDPISEHNRLYWYRQTLGQGPEFLTYFQNEAQLEKSRLLSDRFSAERPKGSFSTLEIQRTEQGDSAMYLCASSLSLTSGTDTQYFGPGTRLTVL.

A remark on this clone: Germline is not matched at one junction end, which may reflect a read error. The V gene is TRBV30, the J gene TRBJ2-7; TRBD1 is a possible D gene (6 bases). This CDR3 spans 15 amino acids. Per the germline V gene, CDR1 is GTSNPN and CDR2 is SVGIG (reference sequence). The CDR3 here is CARSVRPQGWVEQYF. CDR3 coding DNA: TGTGCCCGGAGTGTACGACCGCAGGGGTGGGTCGAGCAGTACTTC.

V gene TRBV15 combines with J gene TRBJ1-1; tentative D call: TRBD1 (5 bases). CDR3 length equals 15 residues. The germline V gene encodes CDR1 LNHNV and CDR2 YYDKDF (reference sequence). Between the trimmed V and J ends, which lost 0 bases and 5 bases, there was a span of 13 bases. For the CDR3, the DNA is TGTGCCACCAGCAGAGATCGTAGGGGAGGAACTGAAGCTTTCTTT. Protein sequence: CATSRDRRGGTEAFF.

V is TRBV5-4 and J is TRBJ2-1, with 11 bases aligning to TRBD2. Per germline, CDR1 SGHNT and CDR2 YYREEE (reference sequence). V was pared by 2 bases and J by 7 bases, with 11 bases of the junction left unmatched. The CDR3 runs 17 residues. This CDR3 is CASSFRILAGDSNEQFF. The CDR3 coding sequence is TGTGCCAGCAGCTTCCGAATACTAGCGGGGGACTCTAATGAGCAGTTCTTC.

The chain couples TRBV15 to TRBJ2-5; TRBD2 might be the D (7 bases). V shed 1 base and J shed 4 bases, with 16 bases lying between them. The CDR3 consists of 16 residues. Germline V gene lookup returns CDR1 LNHNV and CDR2 YYDKDF (reference sequence). Here the CDR3 reads CATSRVGGGRVETQYF. In DNA form, the CDR3 reads TGTGCCACCAGCAGAGTAGGGGGAGGGCGAGTAGAGACCCAGTACTTC.